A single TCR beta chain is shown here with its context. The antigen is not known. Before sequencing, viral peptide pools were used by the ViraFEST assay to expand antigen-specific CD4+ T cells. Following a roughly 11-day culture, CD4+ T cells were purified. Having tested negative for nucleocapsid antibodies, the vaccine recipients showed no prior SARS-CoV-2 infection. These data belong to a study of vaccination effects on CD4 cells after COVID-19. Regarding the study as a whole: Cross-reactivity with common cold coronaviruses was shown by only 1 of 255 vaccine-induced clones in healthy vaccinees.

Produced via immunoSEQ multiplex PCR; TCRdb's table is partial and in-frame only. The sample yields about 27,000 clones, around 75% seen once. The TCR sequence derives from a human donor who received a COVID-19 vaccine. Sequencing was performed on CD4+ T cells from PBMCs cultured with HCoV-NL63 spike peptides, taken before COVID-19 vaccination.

For the CDR3, the DNA is TGTGCCAGCAGTTACGGCCCAGGGGGAGGACAGCCCCAGCATTTT. It is translated as CASSYGPGGGQPQHF. This sequence joins TRBV6-5 and TRBJ1-5, with TRBD1 matching 7 bases. The CDR3 covers 15 residues. The trim removed 2 bases at V and 7 bases at J, leaving 8 bases unmatched. In germline, CDR1 is MNHEY, CDR2 SVGAGI.